This T cell receptor beta chain was captured in a study of OX40 agonist ivuxolimab in advanced cancers. Sequencing used immunoSEQ multiplex PCR; TCRdb keeps in-frame clones, though not all of them. The data show 50,000 to 65,000 clones, approximately 88% seen once. V lost 5 bases to trimming and J lost 3 bases, with 7 bases between them. The CDR3 consists of 13 residues. Germline values: CDR1 KGHSH, CDR2 LQKENI. The sequencing used CD4+ or CD8+ T cells sorted from blood, collected in a trial of the OX40 agonist ivuxolimab. The source is an adult with an advanced solid tumor such as melanoma, head and neck, liver or kidney cancer. V is TRBV18 and J is TRBJ1-4, with a weak D call TRBD1 (6 bases). Here the CDR3 DNA reads TGTGCCAGCTCAAGGGGGTCTAATGAAAAACTGTTTTTT. It encodes CASSRGSNEKLFF.